This is a list of T cell receptor beta chains from one sample in a study of blood T cell repertoires in COVID-19. Method: immunoSEQ multiplex PCR; TCRdb's copy keeps in-frame clones and lacks some. Of roughly 150,000 clones in the sample, 78% were seen once. Material for sequencing was peripheral blood. Every receptor here comes from a woman older than 75 with acute or convalescent COVID-19. The CDR3 runs from the conserved cysteine through the conserved F or W. Fields, in order: V gene, clone size, D gene, J gene, CDR3 DNA, CDR3 protein. The D gene is left open where the match is weak. Rows may omit the clone size; those that give it use once, few, many or a size class.

TRBV19	.	.	TRBJ1-3	TGTGCCAGTAGGGACACCTCCTCTGGAAACACCATATATTTT	CASRDTSSGNTIYF
TRBV20-1	few	TRBD1	TRBJ2-7	TGCAGCGTTGACAGGGGCTACGAGCAGTACTTC	CSVDRGYEQYF
TRBV19	once	TRBD2	TRBJ2-7	TGTGCCAGTTCACGACTAGCGGGGGGCTACGAGCAGTACTTC	CASSRLAGGYEQYF
TRBV10-1	many	.	TRBJ1-4	TGCGCCAGCCGCCGGGACACGAATGAAAAACTGTTTTTT	CASRRDTNEKLFF
TRBV28	.	.	TRBJ1-2	TGTGCCAGCAGTTTATCCGGTCGAATAGGGGGTGGCTACACCTTC	CASSLSGRIGGGYTF
TRBV5-1	.	.	TRBJ2-7	TGCGCCAGCAGCTTGGAGGCACAGGCCTACGAGCAGTACTTC	CASSLEAQAYEQYF
TRBV5-4	many	TRBD1	TRBJ1-2	TGTGCCAGCAGCCAGGGGACAGACTATGGCTACACCTTC	CASSQGTDYGYTF
TRBV5-1	.	.	TRBJ2-2	TGCGCCAGCAGCTTGGCCACAACCGGGGAGCTGTTTTTT	CASSLATTGELFF
TRBV7-9	.	TRBD1	TRBJ2-2	TGTGCCAGCAACGTAAACAGGGGGAAAAATGGCACCGGGGAGCTGTTTTTT	CASNVNRGKNGTGELFF
TRBV7-2	.	.	TRBJ2-5	TGTGCCAGCAGCCGCGTGCCAAGTCAAGAGACCCAGTACTTC	CASSRVPSQETQYF
TRBV7-2	.	TRBD1	TRBJ1-2	TGTGCCAGCAGCTTACTACAGGGGGTTGATGGCTACACCTTC	CASSLLQGVDGYTF
TRBV21-1	.	.	TRBJ2-3	TGTGCCAGCAGTAGCCAAGGCGCTGGGGGGACTAGCGGGCCTGGCACAGATACGCAGTATTTT	CASSSQGAGGTSGPGTDTQYF
TRBV2	.	.	TRBJ1-2	TGTGCCAGCAGTGAGGGGGGTTCCGTCTATGGCTACACCTTC	CASSEGGSVYGYTF
TRBV19	.	TRBD2	TRBJ2-1	TGTGCCACAAGCAGGGTAGCGGGGGGCTTTTACAATGAGCAGTTCTTC	CATSRVAGGFYNEQFF
TRBV5-5	once	TRBD1	TRBJ1-5	TGTGCCAGCAGCTTAACGGAGGGGGCCTCACAGCCCCAGCATTTT	CASSLTEGASQPQHF
TRBV5-5	once	.	TRBJ1-1	TGTGCCAGCAGCAAGAATAGGAACACTGAAGCTTTCTTT	CASSKNRNTEAFF